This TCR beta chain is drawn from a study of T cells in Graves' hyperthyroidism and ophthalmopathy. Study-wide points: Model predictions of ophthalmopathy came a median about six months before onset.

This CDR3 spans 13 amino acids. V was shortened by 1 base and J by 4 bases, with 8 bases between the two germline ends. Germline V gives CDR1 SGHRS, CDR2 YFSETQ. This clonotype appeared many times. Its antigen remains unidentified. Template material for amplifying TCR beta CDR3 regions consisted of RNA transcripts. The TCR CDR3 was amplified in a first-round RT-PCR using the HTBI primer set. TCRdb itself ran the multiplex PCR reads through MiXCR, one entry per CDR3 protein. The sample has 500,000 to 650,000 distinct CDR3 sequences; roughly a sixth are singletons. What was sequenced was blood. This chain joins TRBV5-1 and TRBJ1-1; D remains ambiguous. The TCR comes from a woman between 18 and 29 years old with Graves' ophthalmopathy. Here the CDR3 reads CASSLWLGTEAFF. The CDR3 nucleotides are TGCGCCAGCAGCTTGTGGCTCGGCACTGAAGCTTTCTTT.